The 15 T cell receptor beta chains given below trace back to one sample, sequenced in a study of vaccination and CD4 T cells after COVID-19 (dated by TCRdb to between 2021 and 2023). No antigen has been identified for these receptors. Libraries were made using PCR. Sequencing took place on an Illumina iSeq 100. DNA from cultured CD4+ T cells underwent TCR sequencing with the Oncomine TCR Beta short-read assay at the Johns Hopkins FTIC core. Through fastp at Q25 and MiXCR, TCRdb rebuilt clones from the public reads, retaining in-frame beta chains. Each entry merges the rows of one CDR3 protein and shows their most common DNA and genes. Counted in this sample were fewer than 30,000 distinct CDR3 sequences; roughly 38% of them appeared once. 3% to 4% of the sample goes to the ten largest clones. Interpreted using the paper, the time point label stands for: late sampling 161 to 241 days after vaccination in three convalescent patients. Read against the paper, the sample's treatment or condition label means: approximately 9-day PBMC culture with coronavirus spike peptide pools or control peptides (ViraFEST assay).

This sample comprised CD4+ T cells from blood, cultured in vitro, obtained about 7 months after SARS-CoV-2 vaccination. Source of these receptors: a human donor who had recovered from COVID-19.

This clonotype was recorded a few times. The chain recombines TRBV7-9 with TRBJ2-5; 9 bases line up with TRBD2. Looked up from germline, CDR1 is SEHNR and CDR2 is FQNEAQ (reference sequence). The CDR3 consists of 15 residues. Trimming cost V 4 bases and J 2 bases; bases outside gene matches: 5. The CDR3 reads CASSSTSGTQETQYF. In DNA form, the CDR3 reads TGTGCCAGCAGCTCGACTAGCGGAACACAAGAGACCCAGTACTTC.

The chain couples TRBV7-2 to TRBJ2-7, with D possibly being TRBD2 (5 bases). Germline V lookup: CDR1 SGHTA, CDR2 FQGNSA. V gave up 2 bases and J gave up 4 bases, with 15 bases separating them. The CDR3 covers 15 residues. As DNA, the CDR3 is TGTGCCAGCAGCTTAACTCCACTAAGCGGTTACGAGCAGTACTTC. This gives the protein CASSLTPLSGYEQYF.

This rearrangement joins TRBV20-1 to TRBJ2-7; D is unclear. CDR3 length: 13 residues. The germline gives CDR1 DFQATT, CDR2 SNEGSKA (reference sequence). V lost 4 bases and J lost 3, with 13 bases in between. CDR3 nucleotides: TGCAGTGCTAAATGGACGGAATTCTACGAGCAGTACTTC. This codes for CSAKWTEFYEQYF.

Written as DNA, the CDR3 is TGTGCCAGTAGTCGCCGGGCGGCGAGGGGGAAGGGGCACGAGCAGTACTTC. Translating gives CASSRRAARGKGHEQYF. The J gene is TRBJ2-7, the V gene TRBV19, with a weak D call TRBD1 (6 bases). Trimming pared 5 bases from V and 5 bases from J, leaving 25 bases between. The V gene's germline CDR1 is LNHDA and CDR2 SQIVND (reference sequence). This CDR3 is 17 amino acids long.

J is TRBJ2-7 and V is TRBV5-4, with 10 bases fitting TRBD2. Unmatched junction bases numbered 0, after V lost 0 bases and J lost 0 bases. CDR3 size: 15 residues. CDR1 and CDR2 from the germline V gene are SGHNT and YYREEE (reference sequence). The CDR3 DNA is TGTGCCAGCAGCTTGGGGACTAGCGGCTCCTACGAGCAGTACTTC. It specifies CASSLGTSGSYEQYF.

CDR3 bases: TGTGCCACCAGTGAAGCTCTAGCGGGAGAGGTTGAGCAGTTCTTC. The encoded protein is CATSEALAGEVEQFF. The gene calls are TRBV24-1 and TRBJ2-1; 10 nucleotides agree with TRBD2. Germline V lookup: CDR1 KGHDR, CDR2 SFDVKD. This CDR3 is 15 amino acids long. Trimming took 4 bases from V and 9 from J; bases not matched to a gene: 8.

The V call is TRBV7-2, the J call TRBJ2-3; 8 positions match TRBD2. J lost 6 bases, V lost 2 bases, and 13 bases had no gene match. CDR1 is SGHTA, CDR2 FQGNSA, per germline. The CDR3 covers 17 residues. In DNA, the CDR3 is TGTGCCAGCAGCTTAAGTAGCGGGAATCCGACCCGGGATACGCAGTATTTT. Its protein is CASSLSSGNPTRDTQYF.

The chain uses TRBV6-1 and TRBJ2-5; 12 positions agree with TRBD2. Per the germline V gene, CDR1 is MNHNS and CDR2 is SASEGT. J gave up 4 bases and V 6 bases, and 6 bases lay outside the gene matches. The CDR3 has 15 amino acids. CDR3: CASRGTSGSGETQYF. The DNA for the CDR3 is TGTGCCAGCAGAGGGACTAGCGGGTCCGGAGAGACCCAGTACTTC.

The chain employs TRBV30 and TRBJ1-6; the D gene is possibly TRBD1 (5 bases). There are 14 residues in the CDR3. Trimming cost V 8 bases and J 9 bases, with 20 bases left between them. CDR1 is GTSNPN and CDR2 is SVGIG in the germline V gene (reference sequence). The DNA of the CDR3 is TGTGCCCGCCTACCTGCCCTGGGGACTTCACCCCTCCACTTT. Its protein is CARLPALGTSPLHF.

This clonotype showed up just a few times. The chain couples TRBV20-1 to TRBJ2-1; tentatively, D is TRBD1 (6 bases). In germline, CDR1 is DFQATT, CDR2 SNEGSKA (reference sequence). V gave up 2 bases and J gave up 2 bases, with 16 bases separating them. CDR3 length: 16 residues. The CDR3, as DNA: TGCAGTGCTAGACGACCTAACAGGACAGCCTACAATGAGCAGTTCTTC. It is translated as CSARRPNRTAYNEQFF.

There are a few counts of this clonotype. This chain uses TRBV20-1 with TRBJ2-1; 8 nucleotides align to TRBD1. In germline, CDR1 is DFQATT, CDR2 SNEGSKA (reference sequence). The CDR3 has 14 amino acids. V lost 3 bases and J lost 7; bases outside the gene matches: 8. The CDR3 DNA is TGCAGTGCTAGGCGGGGCAGGGGGCGGAATGAGCAGTTCTTC. Encoded protein: CSARRGRGRNEQFF.

Details on this clonotype: The junction differs from germline at one of its ends, possibly a read error. The rearrangement links TRBV7-6 to TRBJ2-7; TRBD1 matches 8 bases. CDR3 length: 23 residues. The germline CDR1 and CDR2 sequences are SGHVS and FNYEAQ. This CDR3 is CASSNEQGAKLQAATQSSYEQYF. The CDR3 DNA reads as TGTGCTAGCAGCAACGAGCAGGGGGCGAAACTTCAAGCGGCTACACAAAGCTCCTACGAGCAGTACTTC.

Only a few counts were recorded for this clonotype. The chain joins TRBV20-1 to TRBJ2-1, with TRBD1 as a possible D gene (6 bases). V lost 6 bases and J lost 10, with 16 bases in between. The length of the CDR3 is 12 residues. Germline loops: CDR1 DFQATT, CDR2 SNEGSKA (reference sequence). The chain's CDR3 is CSAWGTGHEQFF. Here the CDR3 DNA reads TGCAGTGCCTGGGGAACAGGGCACGAGCAGTTCTTC.

The V gene is TRBV24-1, the J gene TRBJ2-5; D is unclear. The CDR3 has 11 amino acids. Germline V gene lookup returns CDR1 KGHDR and CDR2 SFDVKD. Trimming removed 6 bases at V and 5 bases at J, with 6 bases between. This CDR3 is CATSNAETQYF. The DNA of the CDR3 is TGTGCCACCAGTAACGCGGAGACCCAGTACTTC.

This clonotype was detected a few times. The DNA for the CDR3 is TGTGCCAGCAGCTCTGGACAGTCGAGCCTCCAAGAGACCCAGTACTTC. This translates into CASSSGQSSLQETQYF. This chain connects TRBV11-1 to TRBJ2-5, with TRBD1 as a possible D gene (6 bases). Germline loops: CDR1 SGHAT, CDR2 FQDESV (reference sequence). The V end was cut by 4 bases, the J end by 1 base, with 16 bases between. The CDR3 has 16 amino acids. The variable domain in full, with the rest retrieved from reference TRBV11-1 and TRBJ2-5, is EAEVAQSPRYKITEKSQAVAFWCDPISGHATLYWYRQILGQGPELLVQFQDESVVDDSQLPKDRFSAERLKGVDSTLKIQPAELGDSAMYLCASSSGQSSLQETQYFGPGTRLLVL.